This record looks at one TCR beta chain sequence and its context. What it recognizes is unknown. These donors were members of the approximately 110-subject validation cohort, a group separate from the roughly 670-subject first cohort. The CDR3 is made up of 15 amino acids. J gave up 0 bases and V 4 bases, and 5 bases lay outside the gene matches. Germline V gives CDR1 KGHSH, CDR2 LQKENI. The sample belongs to a study of cytomegalovirus exposure and HLA in healthy donors. Study-level information: Later analysis reported that the roughly 120 validation repertoires shared the platform of the 650 to 700 first-cohort repertoires. Study-level findings and limits: Subsequent analysis of the 120 or so validation repertoires found a tendency for first-cohort TCR clusters to co-occur. A list of more than 150 TCR beta chains associated with cytomegalovirus was given.

Only in-frame clones appear in the TCRdb table, and some are missing; sequencing was by immunoSEQ multiplex PCR. The table shows 140,000 or so clones, with around 90% occurring only once. The rearrangement links TRBV18 to TRBJ1-1; TRBD1 agrees at 7 bases. The receptor's source is a man in his late teens or twenties in good health and CMV-seropositive. The sequencing input was PBMCs. CDR3 in amino acids: CASSQKGALNTEAFF. The CDR3, as DNA: TGTGCCAGCTCACAAAAGGGGGCGTTGAACACTGAAGCTTTCTTT.